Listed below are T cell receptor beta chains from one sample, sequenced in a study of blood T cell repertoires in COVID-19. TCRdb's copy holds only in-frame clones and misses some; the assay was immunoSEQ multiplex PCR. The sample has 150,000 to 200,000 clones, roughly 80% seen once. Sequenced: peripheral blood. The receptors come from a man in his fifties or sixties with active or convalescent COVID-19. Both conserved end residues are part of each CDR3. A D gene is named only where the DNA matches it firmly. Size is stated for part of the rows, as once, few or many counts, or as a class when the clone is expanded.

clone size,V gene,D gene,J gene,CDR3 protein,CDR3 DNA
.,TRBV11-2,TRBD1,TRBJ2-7,CASSRSGTEGYEQYF,TGTGCCAGCAGCCGATCCGGGACAGAGGGCTACGAGCAGTACTTC
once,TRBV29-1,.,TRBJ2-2,CSVTSGFGTGELFF,TGCAGCGTTACCTCGGGATTCGGCACCGGGGAGCTGTTTTTT
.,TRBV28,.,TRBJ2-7,CASRRTGTPISF,TGTGCCAGCAGGAGGACCGGGACACCAATATCCTTC
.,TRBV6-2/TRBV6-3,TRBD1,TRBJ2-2,CASSWGQGPTPGELFF,TGTGCCAGCAGTTGGGGACAGGGGCCGACACCGGGGGAGCTGTTTTTT
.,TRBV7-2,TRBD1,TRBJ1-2,CASSPRQGGNGYTF,TGTGCCAGCAGCCCTCGACAGGGCGGGAATGGCTACACCTTC
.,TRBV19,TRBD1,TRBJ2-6,CASIIIRRGQVTSGANVLTF,TGTGCCAGTATTATAATCCGTCGCGGACAGGTGACCTCTGGGGCCAACGTCCTGACTTTC
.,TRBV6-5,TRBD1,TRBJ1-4,CASSYDGTGLEKLFF,TGTGCCAGCAGTTACGACGGGACAGGGCTTGAAAAACTGTTTTTT
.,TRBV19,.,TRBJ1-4,CASSMTDGKLFF,TGTGCCAGTAGTATGACTGACGGAAAACTGTTTTTT
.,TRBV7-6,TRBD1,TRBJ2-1,CASSVQGVSYNEQFF,TGTGCCAGCAGCGTCCAGGGGGTATCCTACAATGAGCAGTTCTTC
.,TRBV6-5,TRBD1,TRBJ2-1,CASSYSPSQGYEQFF,TGTGCCAGCAGTTACTCTCCGTCACAGGGGTATGAGCAGTTCTTC
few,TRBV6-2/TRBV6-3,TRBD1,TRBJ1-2,CASSLDRDIYGYTF,TGTGCCAGCAGCTTGGACAGGGACATCTATGGCTACACCTTC
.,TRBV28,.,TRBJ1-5,CASIQSGGSNQPQHF,TGTGCCAGCATCCAGTCGGGGGGGAGCAATCAGCCCCAGCATTTT
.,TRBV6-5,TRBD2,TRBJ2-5,CASSGTSGRETQYF,TGTGCCAGCAGCGGTACTAGCGGGAGAGAGACCCAGTACTTC
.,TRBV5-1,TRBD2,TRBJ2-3,CASSSLGGEGGSAQYF,TGCGCCAGCAGCTCCTTGGGCGGGGAGGGTGGTTCAGCGCAGTATTTT